One sample yielded the 8 T cell receptor beta chains listed below, sequenced in a study of cytomegalovirus exposure and HLA in healthy donors. It was with 60 Vbeta and 13 Jbeta primers that the PCR ran. Clones were sequenced by immunoSEQ multiplex PCR, and TCRdb holds only the in-frame ones, with some missing. The sample contains some 120,000 clones, around 10% of which appear only once. Sequencing was done on a sample of PBMCs. All receptors come from a man aged 30 to 45 in good health and CMV-seronegative.

V is TRBV7-9 and J is TRBJ2-4; D perhaps matches TRBD1 (5 bases). The CDR3 extends over 15 amino acids. V was pared by 3 bases and J by 8 bases, with 17 bases between. In germline, CDR1 is SEHNR, CDR2 FQNEAQ (reference sequence). The CDR3 nucleotides are TGTGCCAGCAGCTTCAATTCGCAAGGGGCTTACATTCAGTACTTC. Translated, it gives CASSFNSQGAYIQYF.

The chain links TRBV5-8 to TRBJ2-3, with 9 nucleotides matching TRBD2. V was pared by 7 bases and J by 3 bases, with 6 bases of the junction left unmatched. The CDR3 spans 14 residues. Germline V gene lookup returns CDR1 SGHTS and CDR2 YDEGEE. The CDR3 sequence is CASERGAGTDTQYF. Here the CDR3 DNA reads TGTGCCAGCGAGCGGGGGGCTGGGACAGATACGCAGTATTTT.

This clone has more than one count but fewer than ten. The V gene is TRBV27, the J gene TRBJ1-2; D is ambiguous. V lost 0 bases to trimming and J lost 7 bases, with 12 bases between them. The CDR3 totals 14 residues. Per germline, CDR1 MNHEY and CDR2 SMNVEV (reference sequence). The CDR3, as DNA: TGTGCCAGCAGTTTATCTAGCGGGTTCAGTGGCTACACCTTC. It translates to CASSLSSGFSGYTF.

This clone was seen only a few times. V gene TRBV7-2 combines with J gene TRBJ1-6; D gene unclear. There are 15 residues in the CDR3. Trimming pared 0 bases from V and 7 bases from J, leaving 10 bases between. Germline-derived CDR1 and CDR2 are SGHTA and FQGNSA. For the CDR3, the DNA is TGTGCCAGCAGCTTAGCGGTGGCGGGCAATTCACCCCTCCACTTT. Translated, it gives CASSLAVAGNSPLHF.

V gene TRBV4-1 combines with J gene TRBJ1-3; 7 nucleotides line up with TRBD1. Looked up from germline, CDR1 is MGHRA and CDR2 is YSYEKL. The CDR3 consists of 13 residues. V lost 6 bases to trimming and J lost 8 bases; unmatched junction nucleotides: 7. CDR3 protein: CASSRDRADTIYF. CDR3 sequence (DNA): TGCGCCAGCAGTCGAGACAGGGCGGACACCATATATTTT.

A few counts support this clone. This chain uses TRBV15 with TRBJ2-2; D gene ambiguous. The V gene lost 4 bases and the J gene lost 5 bases, with 8 bases spanning the gap. This CDR3 is built from 13 residues. CDR1 and CDR2 (germline): LNHNV, YYDKDF (reference sequence). The CDR3 DNA reads as TGTGCCACCAGCACCCTATCGACCGGGGAGCTGTTTTTT. It encodes CATSTLSTGELFF.

This clone was seen more than once but under ten times. The rearrangement links TRBV28 to TRBJ2-7, with 9 bases aligning to TRBD1. J lost 4 bases, V lost 10 bases, and 8 bases had no gene match. Looked up from germline, CDR1 is MDHEN and CDR2 is SYDVKM. The length of the CDR3 is 13 residues. The CDR3 DNA is TGTGCCACCGAGAGGGGACAGGGATACGAGCAGTACTTC. Its translation is CATERGQGYEQYF. The full variable domain, completed using reference TRBV28 and TRBJ2-7, is DVKVTQSSRYLVKRTGEKVFLECVQDMDHENMFWYRQDPGLGLRLIYFSYDVKMKEKGDIPEGYSVSREKKERFSLILESASTNQTSMYLCATERGQGYEQYFGPGTRLTVT.

The chain is built from TRBV28 and TRBJ2-4, with 7 bases fitting TRBD1. The germline V gene encodes CDR1 MDHEN and CDR2 SYDVKM. The V and J ends lost 7 bases and 0 bases, in that order; junction bases with no gene match: 6. CDR3 length equals 15 residues. CDR3 loop: CASNRDSLAKNIQYF. The CDR3 nucleotides read TGTGCCAGCAATCGGGACAGTCTAGCCAAAAACATTCAGTACTTC.